This TCR beta chain came from a study of cytomegalovirus exposure and HLA in healthy donors (TCRdb year 2017). Context from the whole study: An earlier analysis of roughly 570 of the donors reported around 280 Gb of sequence data and 95 million to 140 million unique TCR beta sequences obtained from around 180 million T cells. Approximately 310 gigabases of sequencing data and approximately 84 million unique TCR sequences were included in an early release covering roughly 700 HLA-typed donors. The genetic ancestry cluster associated with self-reported Caucasian donors included 80% to 90% of the 300 to 450 genotyped donors. The study aimed to test whether cataloging public T cell receptors could reveal signatures of past pathogen exposure. The T cell repertoires of several hundred subjects were profiled by immunosequencing and related to cytomegalovirus serostatus. Besides the first cohort of around 700 subjects, a separate validation cohort made up of roughly 120 different subjects was used. To predict cytomegalovirus infection status, the study combined high-throughput TCR immunosequencing, statistical association of individual TCRs with disease status, and machine learning. To study patterns of TCR occurrence, a later analysis re-analyzed previously published TCR beta repertoires from around 660 donors and added high-resolution HLA genotyping. In the later analysis, no new phenotypic data were used to find candidate immune exposures; instead, reliance was placed on TCR beta sequences and their occurrence across donors. To decide whether each TCR beta V gene segment behaved as functional or pseudogenic, an earlier analysis of some 600 of the donors relied on high-throughput TCR beta sequencing. Donor age, sex, ethnicity and CMV serostatus were compiled together with the repertoire data. A later genetic analysis used genome-wide SNP genotypes for about 55% of the 666 donors, treating that subset as a discovery cohort. Every repertoire in the discovery cohort had been generated on one and the same sequencing platform. Class I and class II HLA loci were covered by the typing at four-digit resolution. The number of donors typed differed by locus, with about 629-630 for A, B, C, DRB1 and DQB1, around 500 for DQA1, approximately 570 for DPA1, and 472 for DPB1. About five DR-DQ haplotypes were handled as single units for association and clustering, since linkage in the cohort was strong. Across 300 to 400 genotyped donors of the cohort, an average of 235,054 unique TCR beta nucleotide sequences per donor were sequenced, and roughly a sixth of those sequences were non-productive.

To note about this clone: Its antigen remains unidentified. The record has no base qualities; no much larger clone is one base away.

Library construction relied on the immunoSEQ multiplex PCR assay. The multiplex PCR relied on a mix of 60 forward primers for TCR Vbeta segments and 13 reverse primers for TCR Jbeta segments. A multiplex PCR assay on genomic DNA amplified the CDR3 region of rearranged TCR beta genes. The amplified TCR beta libraries were sequenced on the Illumina HiSeq System as 87-base-pair reads. The authors' pipeline ran thus. A later analysis tallied 75 million to 95 million unique TCR beta chains across the 600 to 700 repertoires, and approximately 9.9 million of those chains were shared by two or more donors. To remove PCR and sequencing errors, raw reads were error-corrected and collapsed into unique sequences using a nearest-neighbor algorithm that merged closely related sequences. CDR3 sequences were aligned to IMGT reference sequences to assign V, D and J gene segments. For a sequence to be retained, at least a six-nucleotide match to both a V gene segment and a J gene segment was required. Rearrangements were classified as productive when the CDR3 lacked stop codons and remained in frame with V and J, and all other rearrangements were classified as non-productive. Following IMGT convention, CDR3 was defined as the stretch from the second conserved V-encoded cysteine up to the conserved J-encoded phenylalanine. In an earlier analysis of roughly 580 of the donors, sequences lacking an unambiguous match to a single V gene segment were excluded. In an earlier analysis of a few hundred of the donors, a V segment was called functional when productive rearrangements were above 56.7%, and segregating when the standard deviation between donors exceeded 5%. To diagnose cytomegalovirus status from the catalog of TCR beta chain sequences, a statistical classification framework was built. In a later analysis, TCR nucleotide sequences were compared against IMGT/GENE-DB human TR gene sequences so that V and J genes could be assigned. A later analysis assigned CDR3 sequences and most-parsimonious VDJ recombination scenarios with the TCRdist pipeline. In a later analysis, every TCR beta chain was defined by the combination of its CDR3 amino acid sequence and its V-gene family, and reads without a unique V-gene family were dropped. To address suspected cross-contamination and a sequencing artifact, a later analysis removed some 620 highly shared, low-generation-probability nucleotide sequences. A later analysis calculated a clonal expansion index for each public chain from normalized within-repertoire ranks of inferred template counts. Generation probabilities in a later analysis came from a VDJ recombination model fitted to out-of-frame rearrangements, and those results were checked against IGoR. In a later analysis, hypergeometric tests were used to score TCR-TCR, TCR-HLA and TCR-CMV co-occurrence, with a repertoire-size bias correction applied to TCR pairs. A later analysis estimated false discovery rates by permuting HLA or CMV assignments 20 times. In a later analysis, co-occurring TCRs were grouped using DBSCAN, and TCRdist sequence similarity was added for clustering within HLA-allele-positive subsets. Co-occurrence clustering excluded repertoires with fewer than 30,000 or more than 120,000 public chains, plus five with anomalous nucleotide sharing. TCRdb stores this immuneACCESS table with in-frame sequences only. Part of the clones is absent; in the studies checked, under half of the shortfall reflects unresolved V genes, and no reason is known for the rest. V and J calls and clone size are copied from that table; D and trimming were computed from the DNA. This sample has 100,000 to 150,000 clones in its table, and approximately 85% of those were observed once. The ten largest clones capture roughly 1.8% of the sample.

Points the paper makes about the study in general: Broadly in line with IMGT annotations, most TCR beta V segments showed up in productive rearrangements about 90% or about 30% of the time in an earlier analysis of 450 to 750 of the donors. Linkage disequilibrium might explain the correlated functional status among segregating V segments, but an unknown experimental factor could not be excluded. Specific HLA alleles were associated with more than 15,000 TCR beta sequences at a false discovery rate of 0.05 in a later analysis. Across donors, most TCR sequences were observed very rarely, whereas some public TCRs were present in many individuals. The 87-base-pair reads could not distinguish some IMGT-functional V segments, including TRBV6-2 and TRBV6-3, so those segments were excluded. The sequencing pipeline was judged likely to have produced a cluster of highly shared sequence variants as a technical artifact. V-gene and J-gene trimming of TCR beta chains was associated with a missense DCLRE1C variant in a later genetic analysis, and the association was replicated in an independent cohort. In a later analysis, HLA-associated TCR beta chains were found to be more clonally expanded and to have lower generation probabilities than equally common non-associated chains. Roughly uniform sequencing depth across donors was assumed in presence/absence analyses, although this assumption may not hold. CMV serostatus was the only immune exposure information available for the cohort. When HLA alleles, especially DR and DQ, strongly co-occurred, attributing TCR associations to individual alleles was difficult. In a later analysis, most CMV-associated TCR beta chains were found to appear HLA-restricted, with HLA associations seemingly driven largely by CMV exposure. In vitro tests confirmed that a few of the cytomegalovirus-associated TCR beta chains recognize cytomegalovirus antigens. A later analysis reported that several top co-occurrence clusters appeared linked to parvovirus B19, influenza, CMV and Epstein-Barr virus. In the study, approximately 160 TCR beta chains were listed as associated with cytomegalovirus. The authors suggested that the approach could potentially be generalized to other disease states and immunological phenotypes. Compared with the 666-donor mean, donors in an Asian-associated ancestry cluster had fewer N-insertions in productive TCRs, according to a later genetic analysis. Only TCR beta chains were sequenced in this cohort, and the absence of alpha or paired-chain data limited detectable features. Because counts were too low, roughly 18 rarely observed V segments, including chromosome 9 orphons, were left out of the earlier analysis of some 640 of the donors. Because HLA typing was unavailable for some donors at each locus, only the typed subset was used in association tests. The classifier was reported to diagnose cytomegalovirus status with high specificity and sensitivity in both the original and validation cohorts. A further reported finding was that TCR beta sequences accurately predicted the HLA-A and HLA-B alleles for most subjects in the first cohort. In a later analysis, the rate of TCR association differed among HLA loci, with DRB1 alleles having the most associated TCRs and HLA-C alleles having the fewest.

The cohort consisted of more than 650 healthy bone marrow donors. Cohort members were all nominally healthy when sampled, although unrecorded immune exposures were likely present. The donor tested CMV seronegative and was one of the 352 seronegative cohort members. A peripheral blood sample was provided by each donor, and peripheral blood mononuclear cells were used for TCR beta sequencing. The Qiagen DNeasy Blood Extraction Kit was used to extract genomic DNA from the blood cell samples. CDR1 SGHVS and CDR2 FNYEAQ were looked up in the germline V gene. Deletion took 6 bases off V and 1 base off J, with a span of 10 bases between the germline ends. The CDR3, from cysteine to phenylalanine, totals 13 residues. This entry keeps only the CDR3 DNA: 39 bases, framed from base 1.

The rearranged segments are TRBV7-6 and TRBJ2-7; 6 matching bases give a weak D call of TRBD1. The TCR was taken from a boy aged 10-17 years in good health and CMV-seronegative. The sequenced sample consisted of PBMCs. The sequenced DNA is TGTGCCAGCAGTTCAGGACAGTCCTACGAGCAGTACTTC. Translated, it reads CASSSGQSYEQYF.